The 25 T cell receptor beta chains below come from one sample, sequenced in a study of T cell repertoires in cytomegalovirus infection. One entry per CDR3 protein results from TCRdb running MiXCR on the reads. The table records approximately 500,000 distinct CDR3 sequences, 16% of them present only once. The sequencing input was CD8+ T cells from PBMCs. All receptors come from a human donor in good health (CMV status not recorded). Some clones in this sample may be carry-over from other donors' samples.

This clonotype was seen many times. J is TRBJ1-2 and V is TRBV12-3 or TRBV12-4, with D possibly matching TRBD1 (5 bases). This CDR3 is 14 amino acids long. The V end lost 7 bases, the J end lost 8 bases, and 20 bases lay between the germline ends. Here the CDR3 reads CASTLGTGYLGYTF. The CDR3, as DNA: TGTGCCAGCACCTTAGGGACGGGGTATTTGGGCTACACCTTC.

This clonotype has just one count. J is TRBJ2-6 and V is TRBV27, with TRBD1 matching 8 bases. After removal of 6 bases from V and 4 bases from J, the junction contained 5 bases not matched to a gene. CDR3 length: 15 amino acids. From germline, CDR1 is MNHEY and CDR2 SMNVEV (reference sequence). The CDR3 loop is CASSRTGRGANVLTF. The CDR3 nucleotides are TGTGCCAGCAGCCGGACAGGGCGGGGGGCCAACGTCCTGACTTTC.

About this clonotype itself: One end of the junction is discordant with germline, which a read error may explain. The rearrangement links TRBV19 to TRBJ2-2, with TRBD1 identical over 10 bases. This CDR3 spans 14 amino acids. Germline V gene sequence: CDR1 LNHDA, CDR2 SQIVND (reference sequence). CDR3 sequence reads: CATSTGGITGELLF. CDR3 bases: TGTGCCACCTCGACAGGGGGCATCACCGGGGAGCTGTTATTT.

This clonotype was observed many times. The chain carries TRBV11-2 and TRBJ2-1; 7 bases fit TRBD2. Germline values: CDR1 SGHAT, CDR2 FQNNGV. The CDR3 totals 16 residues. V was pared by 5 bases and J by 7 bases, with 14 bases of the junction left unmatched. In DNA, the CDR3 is TGTGCCAGCAGCCCCCCCGGACTAGATGGTGGGAATGAGCAGTTCTTC. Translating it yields CASSPPGLDGGNEQFF.

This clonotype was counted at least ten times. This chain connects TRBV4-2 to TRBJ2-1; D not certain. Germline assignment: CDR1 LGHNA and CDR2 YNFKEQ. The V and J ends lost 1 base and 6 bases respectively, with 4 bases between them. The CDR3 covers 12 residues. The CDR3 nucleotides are TGTGCCAGCAGCCAAGTTCCCAATGAGCAGTTCTTC. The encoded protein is CASSQVPNEQFF.

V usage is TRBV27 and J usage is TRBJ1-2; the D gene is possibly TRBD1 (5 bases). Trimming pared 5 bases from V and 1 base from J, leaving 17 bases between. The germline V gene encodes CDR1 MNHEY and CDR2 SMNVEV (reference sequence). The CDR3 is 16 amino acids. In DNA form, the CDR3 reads TGTGCCAGCAGTCCCTCGGGGGGTGAGGTTAACTATGGCTACACCTTC. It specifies CASSPSGGEVNYGYTF.

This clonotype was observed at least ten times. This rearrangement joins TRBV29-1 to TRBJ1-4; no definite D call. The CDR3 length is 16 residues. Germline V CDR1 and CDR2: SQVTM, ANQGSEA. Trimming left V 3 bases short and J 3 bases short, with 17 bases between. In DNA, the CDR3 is TGCAGCGTTGAGGCGGGTCATCCAAGACCTAATGAAAAACTGTTTTTT. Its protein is CSVEAGHPRPNEKLFF.

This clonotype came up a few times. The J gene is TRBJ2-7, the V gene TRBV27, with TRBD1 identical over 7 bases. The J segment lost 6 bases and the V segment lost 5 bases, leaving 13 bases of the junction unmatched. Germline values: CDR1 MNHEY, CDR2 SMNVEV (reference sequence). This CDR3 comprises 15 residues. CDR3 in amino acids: CASSDFNRGHLEQYF. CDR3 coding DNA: TGTGCCAGCAGTGATTTTAATAGGGGGCATCTCGAGCAGTACTTC.

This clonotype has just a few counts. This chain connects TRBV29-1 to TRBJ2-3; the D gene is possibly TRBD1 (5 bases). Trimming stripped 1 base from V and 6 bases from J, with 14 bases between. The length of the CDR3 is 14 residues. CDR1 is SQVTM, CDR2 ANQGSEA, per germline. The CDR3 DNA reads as TGCAGCGTTGAAGGAAGGGGATTGGCGGATACGCAGTATTTT. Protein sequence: CSVEGRGLADTQYF.

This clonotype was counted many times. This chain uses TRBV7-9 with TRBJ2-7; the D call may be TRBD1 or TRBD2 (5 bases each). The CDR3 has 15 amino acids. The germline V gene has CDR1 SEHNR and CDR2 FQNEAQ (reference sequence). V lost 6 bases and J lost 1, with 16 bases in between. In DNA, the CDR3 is TGTGCCAGCAGGACCCTCCGGGACGGATCCTACGAGCAGTACTTC. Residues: CASRTLRDGSYEQYF.

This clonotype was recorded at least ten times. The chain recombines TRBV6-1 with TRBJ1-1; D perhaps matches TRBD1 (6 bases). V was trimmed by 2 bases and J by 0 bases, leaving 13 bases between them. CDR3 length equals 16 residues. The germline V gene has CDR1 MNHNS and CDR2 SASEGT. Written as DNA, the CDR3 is TGTGCCAGCAGTGAACGGCAGGGGTTCATGAACACTGAAGCTTTCTTT. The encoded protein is CASSERQGFMNTEAFF.

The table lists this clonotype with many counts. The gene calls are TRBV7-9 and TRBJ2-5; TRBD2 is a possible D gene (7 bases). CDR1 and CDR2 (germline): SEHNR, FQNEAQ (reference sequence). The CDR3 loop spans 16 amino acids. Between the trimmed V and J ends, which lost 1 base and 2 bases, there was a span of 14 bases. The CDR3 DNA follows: TGTGCCAGCAGCTTAGAAGGGGGGGGACCACAAGAGACCCAGTACTTC. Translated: CASSLEGGGPQETQYF.

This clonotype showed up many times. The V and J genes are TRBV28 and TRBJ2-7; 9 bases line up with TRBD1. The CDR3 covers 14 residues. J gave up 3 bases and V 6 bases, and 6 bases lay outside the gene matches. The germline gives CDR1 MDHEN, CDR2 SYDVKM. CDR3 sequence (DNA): TGTGCCAGCAGAGACAGGGGGGAGCTCTACGAGCAGTACTTC. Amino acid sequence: CASRDRGELYEQYF.

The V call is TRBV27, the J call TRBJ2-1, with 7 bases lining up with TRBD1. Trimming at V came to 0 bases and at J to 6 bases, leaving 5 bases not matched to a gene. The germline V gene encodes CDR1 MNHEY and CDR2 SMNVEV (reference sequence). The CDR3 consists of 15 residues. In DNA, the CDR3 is TGTGCCAGCAGTTTATCGGGACAGATAGGCAATGAGCAGTTCTTC. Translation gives CASSLSGQIGNEQFF.

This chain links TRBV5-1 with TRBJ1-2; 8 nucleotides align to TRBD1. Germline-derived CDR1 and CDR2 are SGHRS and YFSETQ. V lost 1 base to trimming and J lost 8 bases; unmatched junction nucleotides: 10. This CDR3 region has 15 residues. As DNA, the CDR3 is TGCGCCAGCAGCTTGACCTGGGGGACAGGCCGCGGCTACACCTTC. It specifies CASSLTWGTGRGYTF.

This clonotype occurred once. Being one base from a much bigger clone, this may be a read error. The CDR3 reads CASSFGLYTMNTEAFF. DNA for the CDR3: TGTGCCAGCAGTTTCGGACTCTATACTATGAACACTGAAGCTTTCTTT. V and J are TRBV12-3 or TRBV12-4 and TRBJ1-1; no reliable D call. The CDR3 extends over 16 amino acids. V was pared by 3 bases and J by 0 bases, with 14 bases between.

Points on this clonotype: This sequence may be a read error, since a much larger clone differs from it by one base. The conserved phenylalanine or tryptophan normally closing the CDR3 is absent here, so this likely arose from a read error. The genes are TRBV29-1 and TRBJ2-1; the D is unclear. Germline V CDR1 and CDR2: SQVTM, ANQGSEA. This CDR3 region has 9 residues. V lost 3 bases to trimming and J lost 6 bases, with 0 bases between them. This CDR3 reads CSVDNEQFL. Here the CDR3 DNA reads TGCAGCGTTGACAATGAGCAGTTCTTA.

CDR3 protein: CSAGNRETPYNEQFF. The CDR3, as DNA: TGCAGTGCTGGTAACAGGGAAACGCCCTACAATGAGCAGTTCTTC. The chain carries TRBV20-1 and TRBJ2-1, with D possibly matching TRBD1 (6 bases). Germline lookup yields CDR1 DFQATT and CDR2 SNEGSKA (reference sequence). V shed 5 bases and J shed 2 bases, with 16 bases lying between them. The CDR3 extends over 15 amino acids.

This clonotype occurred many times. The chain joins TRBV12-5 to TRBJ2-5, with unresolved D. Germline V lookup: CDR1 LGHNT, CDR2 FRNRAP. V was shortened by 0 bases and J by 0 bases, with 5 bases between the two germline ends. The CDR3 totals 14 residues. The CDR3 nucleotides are TGTGCTAGTGGTTTGGTAAGGTACCAAGAGACCCAGTACTTC. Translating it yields CASGLVRYQETQYF.

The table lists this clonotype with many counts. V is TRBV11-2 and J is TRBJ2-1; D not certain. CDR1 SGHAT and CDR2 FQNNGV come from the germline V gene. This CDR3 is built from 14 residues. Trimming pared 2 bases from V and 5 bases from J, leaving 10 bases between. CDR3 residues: CASSLPLGNNEQFF. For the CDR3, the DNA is TGTGCCAGCAGCTTACCCCTCGGCAACAATGAGCAGTTCTTC.

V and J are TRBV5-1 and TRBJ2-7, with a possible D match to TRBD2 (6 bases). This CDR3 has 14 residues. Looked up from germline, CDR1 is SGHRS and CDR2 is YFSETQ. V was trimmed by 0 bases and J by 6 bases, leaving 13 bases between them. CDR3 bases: TGCGCCAGCAGCTTGGGTGGCGGGGACCCCGAGCAGTACTTC. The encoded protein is CASSLGGGDPEQYF.

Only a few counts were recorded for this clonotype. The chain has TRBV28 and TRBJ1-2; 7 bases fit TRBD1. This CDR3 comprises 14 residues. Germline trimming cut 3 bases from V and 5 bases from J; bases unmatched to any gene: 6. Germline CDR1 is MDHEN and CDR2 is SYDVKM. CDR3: CASSFQAGGYGYTF. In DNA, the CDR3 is TGTGCCAGCAGTTTCCAGGCAGGGGGATATGGCTACACCTTC.

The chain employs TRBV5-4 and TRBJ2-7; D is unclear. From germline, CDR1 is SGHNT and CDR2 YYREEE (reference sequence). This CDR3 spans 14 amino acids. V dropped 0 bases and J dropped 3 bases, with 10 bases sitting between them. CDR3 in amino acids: CASSLDRVGYEQYF. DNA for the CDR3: TGTGCCAGCAGCTTGGATCGAGTCGGCTACGAGCAGTACTTC.

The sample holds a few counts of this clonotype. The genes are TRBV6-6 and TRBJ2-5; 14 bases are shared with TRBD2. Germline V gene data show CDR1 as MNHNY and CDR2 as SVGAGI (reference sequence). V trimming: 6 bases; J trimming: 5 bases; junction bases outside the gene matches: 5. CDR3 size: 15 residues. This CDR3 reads CASRGLAGERETQYF. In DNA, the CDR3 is TGTGCCAGCAGGGGACTAGCGGGAGAGAGGGAGACCCAGTACTTC.

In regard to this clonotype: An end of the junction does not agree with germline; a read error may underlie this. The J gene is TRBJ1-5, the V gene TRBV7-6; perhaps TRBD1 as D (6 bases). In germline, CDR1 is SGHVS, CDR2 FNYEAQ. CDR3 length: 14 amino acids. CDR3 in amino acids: CASSPGTLLQPKHF. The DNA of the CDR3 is TGTGCTAGCAGCCCTGGGACATTGCTCCAGCCCAAGCATTTT.